This T cell receptor (beta chain) stems from a study of persistence of HIV-infected CD4 T cells. Across the study: Donors were ART-treated; their CMV- and Gag-responding CD4+ T cells were isolated.

The V end was cut by 5 bases, the J end by 5 bases, with 18 bases between. Germline lookup yields CDR1 SGHRS and CDR2 YFSETQ. The CDR3 is made up of 15 amino acids. Comment on this clone: Its target is unknown.

Overlapping HIV-1 Gag 15-mer peptides at approximately 0.91 ug per peptide per mL were used. Sorted nonresponding memory CD4+ T cells were CD40L-negative, CD69-negative, CD45RO-high. Sequencing used immunoSEQ version 4 in survey mode. Measured with immunoSEQ multiplex PCR; TCRdb has only the in-frame clones, and not every one. The sample holds about 64,000 clones, more than 70% seen once. Sequencing was performed on CD4+ T cells sorted from PBMCs after approximately 20-hour stimulation, taken from a patient who received antiretroviral therapy. The V gene is TRBV5-1, the J gene TRBJ2-3; no definite D call. This clonotype was obtained from an adult man with HIV who was CMV-seropositive. CDR3 DNA: TGCGCCAGCAGGCCTGATCCCCCCCAAGGAGATACGCAGTATTTT. Its translation: CASRPDPPQGDTQYF. Using reference TRBV5-1 and TRBJ2-3 for the parts outside the CDR3, the full variable domain is KAGVTQTPRYLIKTRGQQVTLSCSPISGHRSVSWYQQTPGQGLQFLFEYFSETQRNKGNFPGRFSGRQFSNSRSEMNVSTLELGDSALYLCASRPDPPQGDTQYFGPGTRLTVL.